The rows below give T cell receptor beta chains drawn from one sample of a study of cytomegalovirus exposure and HLA in healthy donors. Method: immunoSEQ multiplex PCR; TCRdb's copy keeps in-frame clones and lacks some. There are some 140,000 clones in the sample; roughly 90% occur only once, and around 20% lies in the top ten. Sequenced sample: PBMCs. Receptors originate from a man aged 18-30 years in good health and CMV-seropositive. Each CDR3 is given with its conserved first and last residue. D genes are given only for firm matches.

d_call j_call v_call cdr3_aa
TRBD1 TRBJ1-1 TRBV5-1 CASSSQGALVNTEAFF
NA TRBJ2-2 TRBV5-1 CASSPGGGGPPGGELFF
TRBD1 TRBJ1-6 TRBV7-2 CASSLAQGRNSPLHF
NA TRBJ2-4 TRBV29-1 CSVGHRVDIQYF
NA TRBJ2-1 TRBV9 CASSVGPRPNEQFF
NA TRBJ2-1 TRBV11-2 CASSLRGGSSPYNEQFF
NA TRBJ1-4 TRBV5-6 CASSPGATGKEEKLFF
NA TRBJ1-2 TRBV18 CASSPYTGPTNYGYTF
TRBD2 TRBJ2-7 TRBV7-7 CASSMGTSGTYEQYF
NA TRBJ2-6 TRBV6-1 CASSDPRSGANVLTF
NA NA TRBV6-5 CACKVGGPSYEQYF
TRBD1 TRBJ1-2 TRBV4-3 CASSQSTGPVNGYTF
NA TRBJ1-2 TRBV6-5 CASKGQGGYGYTF
TRBD2 TRBJ2-1 TRBV28 CASRGLAGGPYNEQFF
NA TRBJ1-1 TRBV9 CASSLGGEPEAFF
TRBD1 TRBJ1-1 TRBV10-3 CAIRGTGRNTEAFF
TRBD1 TRBJ2-7 TRBV5-6 CASTRGYGEQYF
NA TRBJ1-5 TRBV5-6 CASSLAGQPQHF
NA TRBJ1-5 TRBV4-3 CASSQEKGWGGQPQHF
NA TRBJ2-7 TRBV15 CATSGGIPHEQYF
NA TRBJ1-4 TRBV5-4 CASSLGQGRAPPSDEKLFF
TRBD1 TRBJ1-2 TRBV4-1 CASSHPRDRFYGYTF
TRBD1 TRBJ2-7 TRBV25-1 CASSADRGLYEQYF
TRBD2 TRBJ2-1 TRBV6-5 CASGRLAGVHEQFF
TRBD2 TRBJ2-1 TRBV10-3 CAISAVLAGSGYNEQFF
TRBD1 TRBJ1-1 TRBV27 CASSLRTGRTEAFF
TRBD1 TRBJ1-5 TRBV30 CAWSVGTGNQPQHF
NA TRBJ2-7 TRBV11-2 CASSLGWDITTHEQYF
NA TRBJ1-2 TRBV9 CASSDGRNLWGYTF
TRBD1 TRBJ2-5 TRBV4-1 CASSPGRGQYQETQYF
NA TRBJ1-5 TRBV6-5 CASSYKGQRNQPQHF
TRBD2 TRBJ2-3 TRBV9 CASSARNTGGLRDTQYF
NA TRBJ1-5 TRBV21-1 CASSPRGGRRQPQHF
NA TRBJ1-4 TRBV11-2 CASSLGGVTNEKLFF
TRBD2 TRBJ2-3 TRBV6-4 CASSDSGTAGADTQYF
TRBD2 TRBJ2-7 TRBV4-1 CASSQAVAGGAYEQYF
NA TRBJ1-4 TRBV29-1 CSVEDRGGEKLFF
NA TRBJ1-2 TRBV19 CASSNQSPNYGYTF
NA TRBJ2-7 TRBV2 CASNEQGNYEQYF
TRBD1 TRBJ1-2 TRBV7-9 CASSLGQGANYGYTF
TRBD1 TRBJ2-2 TRBV9 CASSVAGQVITGELFF
NA TRBJ1-6 TRBV10-3 CAISEGRGTNSPLHF
TRBD1 TRBJ2-7 TRBV14 CASSQEGQVFSYEQYF
NA TRBJ2-3 TRBV27 CASSLVLPPYDTQYF
TRBD2 TRBJ2-7 TRBV5-4 CASSLGSGGNSYEQYF
NA TRBJ1-5 TRBV6-5 CASSRGHNSNQPQHF
NA TRBJ1-3 TRBV29-1 CSVGGGYGNTIYF
TRBD1 TRBJ2-7 TRBV19 CASSRQGYEQYF
TRBD1 TRBJ2-6 TRBV5-4 CASSRRGSGANVLTF
NA TRBJ2-1 TRBV4-3 CASSQPGRGIEQFF